Listed here are 9 T cell receptor beta chains from one sample, sequenced in a study of OX40 agonist ivuxolimab in advanced cancers. Repertoires were generated with immunoSEQ multiplex PCR, while TCRdb's copy carries only in-frame clones and drops some. The sample yields 53,000 or so clones, 79% seen once. The sequencing used CD4+ or CD8+ T cells sorted from blood, collected in a trial of the OX40 agonist ivuxolimab. All receptors derive from an adult with an advanced solid tumor such as melanoma, head and neck, liver or kidney cancer.

This chain joins TRBV19 and TRBJ2-5, with D maybe TRBD1 (5 bases). The V gene lost 4 bases and the J gene lost 5 bases, with 17 bases spanning the gap. From germline, CDR1 is LNHDA and CDR2 SQIVND (reference sequence). The CDR3 runs 15 residues. The CDR3 reads CASSTTGTPGETQYF. The DNA for the CDR3 is TGTGCCAGTAGTACCACAGGTACCCCCGGCGAGACCCAGTACTTC.

V and J are TRBV5-1 and TRBJ2-3; D unresolved. Germline loops: CDR1 SGHRS, CDR2 YFSETQ. The CDR3 is made up of 14 amino acids. V lost 1 base, J lost 1 base, and 7 bases lay in between. The CDR3 spells CASSLRAGTDTQYF. The CDR3 nucleotides read TGCGCCAGCAGCTTGCGGGCAGGCACAGATACGCAGTATTTT. Full variable domain (rest looked up from reference TRBV5-1 and TRBJ2-3): KAGVTQTPRYLIKTRGQQVTLSCSPISGHRSVSWYQQTPGQGLQFLFEYFSETQRNKGNFPGRFSGRQFSNSRSEMNVSTLELGDSALYLCASSLRAGTDTQYFGPGTRLTVL.

This clone has more than one count but fewer than ten. V usage is TRBV7-9 and J usage is TRBJ2-1, with a weak D call TRBD1 (6 bases). The germline CDR1 and CDR2 sequences are SEHNR and FQNEAQ (reference sequence). V was trimmed by 3 bases and J by 6 bases, leaving 9 bases between them. This CDR3 has 13 residues. The CDR3 loop is CASSFPGANEQFF. The CDR3 DNA follows: TGTGCCAGCAGCTTTCCAGGGGCCAATGAGCAGTTCTTC. Using reference TRBV7-9 and TRBJ2-1 for the parts outside the CDR3, the full variable domain is DTGVSQNPRHKITKRGQNVTFRCDPISEHNRLYWYRQTLGQGPEFLTYFQNEAQLEKSRLLSDRFSAERPKGSFSTLEIQRTEQGDSAMYLCASSFPGANEQFFGPGTRLTVL.

The chain combines TRBV6-5 with TRBJ1-2; TRBD1 is a possible D gene (6 bases). Trimming pared 10 bases from V and 0 bases from J, leaving 12 bases between. Germline V gives CDR1 MNHEY, CDR2 SVGAGI. The length of the CDR3 is 13 residues. Written as DNA, the CDR3 is TGTGCCACCTGGACAGCAGCTAACTATGGCTACACCTTC. Protein product: CATWTAANYGYTF.

This clone appeared once. V is TRBV19 and J is TRBJ2-1; TRBD2 agrees at 11 bases. The CDR3 loop spans 16 amino acids. Germline V lookup: CDR1 LNHDA, CDR2 SQIVND (reference sequence). The V segment lost 5 bases and the J segment 2 bases; nucleotides outside the gene matches: 5. The CDR3: CASSRTSGLAYNEQFF. CDR3 in DNA: TGTGCCAGTAGTCGGACTAGCGGGCTCGCCTACAATGAGCAGTTCTTC.

This clone was picked up a small number of times. The rearrangement uses TRBV29-1 and TRBJ1-1; D ambiguous. The CDR3 spans 13 residues. CDR1 is SQVTM and CDR2 is ANQGSEA in the germline V gene. The germline V and J ends were trimmed by 4 bases and 2 bases, with 11 bases remaining between them. The CDR3, as DNA: TGCAGCGTTGTATTTGGTTCTAACACTGAAGCTTTCTTT. Translating gives CSVVFGSNTEAFF.

CDR3 DNA: TGTGCCAGCAGTGAGAGCAGGGTTAAGGACTATGGCTACACCTTC. Amino acid sequence: CASSESRVKDYGYTF. The chain couples TRBV2 to TRBJ1-2, with D perhaps TRBD1 (5 bases). V lost 3 bases, J lost 3 bases, and 14 bases lay in between. This CDR3 is built from 15 residues. The V gene's germline CDR1 is SNHLY and CDR2 FYNNEI.

This clone was seen only a few times. The chain recombines TRBV9 with TRBJ1-6, with 7 bases identical to TRBD1. The CDR3 loop spans 16 amino acids. V was pared by 4 bases and J by 4 bases, with 8 bases of the junction left unmatched. The germline V gene encodes CDR1 SGDLS and CDR2 YYNGEE. CDR3 amino acids: CASSPQGGVYNSPLHF. In nucleotides, the CDR3 is TGTGCCAGCAGCCCTCAAGGGGGCGTATATAATTCACCCCTCCACTTT.

V gene TRBV27 combines with J gene TRBJ1-1, with a weak D call TRBD1 (6 bases). The CDR3 covers 15 residues. Germline V gene sequence: CDR1 MNHEY, CDR2 SMNVEV (reference sequence). The V gene lost 0 bases and the J gene lost 7 bases, with 15 bases spanning the gap. For the CDR3, the DNA is TGTGCCAGCAGTTTATCGGTCAGGGGACATCGTGAAGCTTTCTTT. Translated: CASSLSVRGHREAFF.